Listed here is a single T cell receptor (beta chain). This sample is drawn from a study of blood T cell repertoires in COVID-19. Study details: Whether acute or convalescent, the COVID-19 samples came from the United States, Italy and Spain. Sources were T cells, B-cell-depleted T cells, or PBMCs; the material itself was cDNA or gDNA.

Germline loops: CDR1 SNHLY, CDR2 FYNNEI. V lost 6 bases, J lost 3 bases, and 9 bases lay in between. The CDR3 covers 13 residues. In the source study's methods: Reference gene primer amplification yielded estimated nucleated cell counts. Sequencing used immunoSEQ multiplex PCR; TCRdb keeps in-frame clones, though not all of them. V and J calls and clone size come straight from that table; D and trimming were deduced from the DNA. The sample gives 100,000 to 150,000 clones, roughly 90% of which show up once; roughly 1.1% is in the top ten. Input material: peripheral blood. The source is a woman of 80 years or more with acute or convalescent COVID-19. The chain is built from TRBV2 and TRBJ1-5, with D possibly TRBD1 on 6 matching bases. CDR3 residues: CASRGQSNQPQHF. Written as DNA, the CDR3 is TGTGCCAGCAGAGGACAGTCCAATCAGCCCCAGCATTTT.